The clone carrying this T cell receptor beta chain occurred once. V dropped 3 bases and J dropped 6; count of bases not matched to a gene: 8. CDR3 length equals 15 residues. The germline V gene encodes CDR1 SGDLS and CDR2 YYNGEE. The sample originates from a study of T cell changes during pregnancy in multiple sclerosis. Sequencing was performed with immunoSEQ multiplex PCR; in TCRdb, only in-frame clones are kept and a portion is missing. The data hold about 75,000 clones, with 89% observed a single time. The sample in question was peripheral blood, obtained in the first trimester of pregnancy. This clonotype originated in a female donor in good health, enrolled as a control in a pregnancy study. The chain uses TRBV9 and TRBJ2-2; 7 bases agree with TRBD2. CDR3 coding DNA: TGTGCCAGCAGCGATCCAGCGGGAACGGCCGGGGAGCTGTTTTTT. Protein: CASSDPAGTAGELFF.